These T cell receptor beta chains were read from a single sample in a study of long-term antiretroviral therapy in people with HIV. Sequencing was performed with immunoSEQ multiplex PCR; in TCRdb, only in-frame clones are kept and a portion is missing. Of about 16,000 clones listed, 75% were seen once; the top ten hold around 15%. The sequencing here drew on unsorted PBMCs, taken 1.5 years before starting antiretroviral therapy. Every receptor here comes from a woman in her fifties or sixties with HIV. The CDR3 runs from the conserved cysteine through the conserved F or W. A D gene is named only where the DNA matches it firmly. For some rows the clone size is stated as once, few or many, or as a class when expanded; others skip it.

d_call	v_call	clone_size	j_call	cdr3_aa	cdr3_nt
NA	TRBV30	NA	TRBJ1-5	CAWRDPAGYNQPQHF	TGTGCCTGGAGGGACCCGGCAGGTTACAATCAGCCCCAGCATTTT
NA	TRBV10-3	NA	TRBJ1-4	CAITDIGAATNEKLFF	TGTGCCATCACGGACATTGGAGCTGCAACTAATGAAAAACTGTTTTTT
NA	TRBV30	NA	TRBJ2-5	CAWTVGLQETQYF	TGTGCCTGGACCGTGGGATTACAAGAGACCCAGTACTTC
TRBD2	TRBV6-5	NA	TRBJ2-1	CASSGLATGDEQFF	TGTGCCAGCAGTGGACTAGCGACGGGAGATGAGCAGTTCTTC
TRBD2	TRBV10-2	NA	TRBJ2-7	CAGSSGGATYEQYF	TGCGCCGGTTCTAGCGGGGGGGCTACTTACGAGCAGTACTTC
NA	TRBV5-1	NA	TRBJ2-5	CASSLGGNQETQYF	TGCGCCAGCAGCTTGGGCGGGAACCAAGAGACCCAGTACTTC
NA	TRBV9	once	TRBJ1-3	CASSPRLGLGNTIYF	TGTGCCAGCAGCCCCCGTTTAGGTTTAGGAAACACCATATATTTT
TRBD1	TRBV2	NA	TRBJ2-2	CASRVDRGEDTGELFF	TGTGCCAGCAGGGTAGACAGGGGAGAAGACACCGGGGAGCTGTTTTTT
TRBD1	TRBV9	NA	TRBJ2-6	CASGTGGTLGGANVLTF	TGTGCCAGCGGAACAGGGGGAACCCTTGGAGGGGCCAACGTCCTGACTTTC
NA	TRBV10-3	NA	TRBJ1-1	CAISGSRGMNTEAFF	TGTGCCATCAGTGGCTCTCGGGGCATGAACACTGAAGCTTTCTTT
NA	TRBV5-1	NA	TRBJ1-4	CASSWGGLNEKLFF	TGCGCCAGCAGCTGGGGCGGGCTGAATGAAAAACTGTTTTTT
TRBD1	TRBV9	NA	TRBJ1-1	CASSASPLGQVKNTEAFF	TGTGCCAGCAGCGCCTCCCCCCTAGGACAGGTAAAGAACACTGAAGCTTTCTTT
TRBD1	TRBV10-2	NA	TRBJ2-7	CASRGDRLQVPSYEQYF	TGCGCCAGCAGGGGGGACAGACTTCAAGTTCCTTCCTACGAGCAGTACTTC
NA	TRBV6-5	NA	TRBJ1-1	CASSTGGGNTEAFF	TGTGCCAGCAGTACCGGGGGGGGGAACACTGAAGCTTTCTTT
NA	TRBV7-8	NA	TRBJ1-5	CASSLMVGNQPQHF	TGTGCCAGCAGCTTAATGGTGGGCAATCAGCCCCAGCATTTT
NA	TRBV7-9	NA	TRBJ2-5	CASRLGRRGSSETQYF	TGTGCCAGCAGATTAGGCAGACGGGGGTCCTCGGAGACCCAGTACTTC
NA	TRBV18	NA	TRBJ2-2	CASSKLNGELFF	TGTGCCAGCTCTAAATTGAACGGGGAGCTGTTTTTT
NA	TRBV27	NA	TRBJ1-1	CASSLRPANTEAFF	TGTGCCAGCAGTTTACGTCCAGCGAACACTGAAGCTTTCTTT
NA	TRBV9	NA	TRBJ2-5	CASNLGEGGQETQYF	TGTGCCAGCAACCTAGGGGAAGGGGGCCAAGAGACCCAGTACTTC
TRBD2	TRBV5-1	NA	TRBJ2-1	CASSLAASGGVEQFF	TGCGCCAGCAGCTTGGCAGCTAGCGGGGGGGTTGAGCAGTTCTTC
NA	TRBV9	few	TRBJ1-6	CASSSVGSGTNNSPLHF	TGTGCCAGCAGCTCGGTAGGGTCGGGAACCAATAATTCACCCCTCCACTTT
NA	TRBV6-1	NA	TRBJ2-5	CASSITGKRETQYF	TGTGCCAGCAGTATTACAGGGAAGAGAGAGACCCAGTACTTC
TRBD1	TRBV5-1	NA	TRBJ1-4	CASRTGGKATNEKLFF	TGCGCCAGCAGGACAGGGGGCAAAGCAACTAATGAAAAACTGTTTTTT
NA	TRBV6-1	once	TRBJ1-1	CAGRQVPNTEAFF	TGTGCCGGGAGGCAAGTCCCGAACACTGAAGCTTTCTTT
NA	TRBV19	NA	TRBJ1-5	CASSILSRSSNQPQHF	TGTGCCAGTAGTATTCTGAGTAGGAGCAGCAATCAGCCCCAGCATTTT
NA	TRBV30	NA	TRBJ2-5	CAWKMTGRQETQYF	TGTGCCTGGAAAATGACAGGGAGGCAAGAGACCCAGTACTTC
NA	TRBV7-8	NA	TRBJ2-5	CASSLGSQRALQETQYF	TGTGCCAGCAGCTTAGGTTCCCAGCGGGCCTTACAAGAGACCCAGTACTTC
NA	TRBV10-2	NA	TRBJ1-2	CASSELGEGYGYTF	TGCGCCAGCAGTGAACTGGGCGAGGGCTATGGCTACACCTTC
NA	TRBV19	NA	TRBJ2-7	CASSIDWNEQYF	TGTGCCAGTAGTATAGATTGGAACGAGCAGTACTTC
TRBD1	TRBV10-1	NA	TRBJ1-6	CASSVGGSSPLHF	TGCGCCAGCAGTGTAGGGGGCAGTTCACCCCTCCACTTT
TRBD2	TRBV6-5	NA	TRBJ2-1	CASSYGGGGAYNEQFF	TGTGCCAGCAGTTACGGGGGCGGGGGGGCCTACAATGAGCAGTTCTTC
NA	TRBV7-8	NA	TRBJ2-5	CASKRDYQETQYF	TGTGCCAGCAAAAGGGACTACCAAGAGACCCAGTACTTC
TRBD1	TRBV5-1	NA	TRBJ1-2	CASSAGGNGYTF	TGCGCCAGCAGCGCAGGGGGTAATGGCTACACCTTC
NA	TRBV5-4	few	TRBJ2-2	CASSLFTGVVTGELFF	TGTGCCAGCAGCTTGTTTACAGGAGTTGTAACCGGGGAGCTGTTTTTT
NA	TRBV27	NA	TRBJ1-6	CASSSYLNGPRSPLHF	TGTGCCAGCAGTTCCTACCTGAATGGGCCCCGATCACCCCTCCACTTT
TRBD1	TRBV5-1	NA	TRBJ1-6	CASSLGSQGNSPLHF	TGCGCCAGCAGCTTGGGGTCACAGGGGAATTCACCCCTCCACTTT
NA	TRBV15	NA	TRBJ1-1	CATSYRSGGTEAFF	TGTGCCACCAGTTATCGTTCTGGAGGCACTGAAGCTTTCTTT
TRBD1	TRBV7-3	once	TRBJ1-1	CASRFGQDKAFF	TGTGCCAGCAGGTTTGGACAGGATAAAGCTTTCTTT
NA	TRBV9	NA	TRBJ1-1	CASSVDTNTEAFF	TGTGCCAGCAGCGTAGATACGAACACTGAAGCTTTCTTT
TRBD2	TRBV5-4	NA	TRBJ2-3	CASSPTSARFTDTQYF	TGTGCCAGCAGCCCGACTAGCGCTCGATTCACAGATACGCAGTATTTT
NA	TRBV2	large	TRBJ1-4	CASLGNEKLFF	TGTGCCAGCCTGGGAAATGAAAAACTGTTTTTT
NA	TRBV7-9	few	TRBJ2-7	CASSSSLYEQYF	TGTGCCAGCAGCTCGAGCCTCTACGAGCAGTACTTC
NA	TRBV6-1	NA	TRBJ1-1	CASSREGTEAFF	TGTGCCAGCAGCAGGGAGGGTACTGAAGCTTTCTTT
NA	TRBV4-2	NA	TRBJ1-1	CASSQVTSGGTEAFF	TGTGCCAGCAGCCAAGTTACTTCCGGGGGGACTGAAGCTTTCTTT
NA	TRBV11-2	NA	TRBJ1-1	CASSLVTNTAEAFF	TGTGCCAGCAGCTTAGTCACGAACACTGCTGAAGCTTTCTTT
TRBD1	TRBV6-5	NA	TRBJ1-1	CASSYSPTGGTEAFF	TGTGCCAGCAGTTACTCCCCTACAGGGGGAACTGAAGCTTTCTTT
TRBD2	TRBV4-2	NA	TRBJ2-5	CASSPFAAGGMQETQYF	TGTGCCAGCAGCCCTTTCGCAGCGGGGGGGATGCAAGAGACCCAGTACTTC
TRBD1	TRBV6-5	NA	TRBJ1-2	CASSYQGANGYTF	TGTGCCAGCAGTTACCAGGGGGCGAATGGCTACACCTTC
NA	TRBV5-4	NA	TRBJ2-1	CASSSRGGQDYNEQFF	TGTGCCAGCAGCTCCCGGGGGGGACAGGACTACAATGAGCAGTTCTTC